The TCR beta chain described here comes from a study of T cells in Graves' hyperthyroidism and ophthalmopathy (dated by TCRdb to the late 2010s). Describing the broader study: Peripheral blood was collected at initial diagnosis, before any treatment. To identify TCR V-J signatures that set the groups apart, the researchers used a discovery cohort of approximately 98 patients, made up of fewer than 50 with Graves' ophthalmopathy and 55 to 65 with stable Graves' hyperthyroidism. An independent validation cohort of around 19 hyperthyroidism patients and 15 or so patients who later progressed to ophthalmopathy tested prospective prediction of ophthalmopathy. For training and testing, the 95 to 100 patients in the discovery cohort were randomly divided in a 7:3 ratio. In addition, the study compared T-cell repertoires in thyroid tissue and in blood from several Graves' hyperthyroidism patients. Following sampling, methimazole starting at 30 mg daily was given to hyperthyroidism patients, and high-dose intravenous methylprednisolone was given to ophthalmopathy patients. TCR Vbeta CDR3 sequencing of around 130 peripheral blood samples (about 45 ophthalmopathy, about 74 hyperthyroidism and roughly 17 progressor patients) is reported in the paper. The paper's findings and limits, for the study overall: A 13 V-J signature model separated ophthalmopathy from stable hyperthyroidism, with approximately 87% sensitivity and about 81% specificity in cross-validation and 80%/75% in testing. In validation, the model predicted progression to ophthalmopathy with 65% to 71% sensitivity and over 72% specificity, a median of around six months before onset. Most expanded thyroid clonotypes (frequency above 0.001) were also detected in blood, suggesting blood repertoires may reflect thyroid immune responses. Sample size was not statistically predetermined, and blinding of investigators to group allocation was not performed.

Spanning cysteine to phenylalanine, the CDR3 consists of 15 amino acids. This entry keeps only the CDR3 DNA: 45 bases, framed from base 1. V is cut back by 0 bases and J by 2 bases, with 3 bases in the junction unmatched. CDR1 LNHDA and CDR2 SQIVND are derived from the germline V gene (reference sequence). A note on this clonotype: Its antigen is currently not known. The sample holds no much larger clone one base away, and base qualities are not on file.

The TCR beta CDR3 regions were amplified from the RNA transcripts. The first round of RT-PCR for the TCR CDR3 was performed with the HTBI primer set and the Qiagen OneStep RT-PCR kit. A second multiplex PCR round built the libraries, followed by size selection and purification. Libraries were sequenced paired-end with 100 bp reads on an Illumina HiSeq2000. Regarding the original processing steps: SOAPnuke was used to process the raw data, removing reads that contained adapters or uncalled bases, had a mean Phred below 15, or lacked an exact match to the constant primer or identifier. High-quality paired reads were merged with COPE v1.2.5, and unique nucleotide sequences were defined as clonotypes. MiTCR v1.1 was used to align the clonotypes against IMGT TRBV, TRBD and TRBJ reference segments. Analysis was restricted to V-J combinations with a frequency above 0.0001, which covered 99.2% of repertoires. A TCS score was defined as the ratio of F50 (clonal expansion) to E x V (chaos), with BLOSUM62-based TCRdist applied between CDR3 peptides within each V-J. Welch's t-statistics and random forest reduced around 520 V-J features to some 14, which were used in a naive Bayes classifier (R e1071). The public reads were reprocessed in TCRdb via fastp at Q25 and MiXCR, keeping in-frame beta chains. Here each entry gathers all rows of one CDR3 protein and keeps the most common genes and DNA. TCRdb, rather than the study authors, made the V and J calls. This sample gives 350,000 or so distinct CDR3 sequences in total; 18% of them show up just once. Jointly, the top ten make up around 47% of the sample.

Graves' hyperthyroidism was defined as stable when no progression to ophthalmopathy occurred over 18 months of follow-up. The hyperthyroidism patients were between 18 and 65 years old and newly diagnosed, with a disease duration of less than 2 months. The study excluded patients with uncontrolled infections, other autoimmune diseases, pregnancy or lactation. Clinical symptoms, serum thyroxine and TRAb, thyroid ultrasound, and orbital computed tomography formed the basis for the diagnoses. Ficoll-Paque density gradient centrifugation was used to isolate PBMCs from 8.5 to 10 ml of fresh peripheral blood. Total RNA was extracted with Trizol reagent, and quality was checked on an Agilent 2100 Bioanalyzer.

This receptor was obtained from a woman in her forties or fifties with Graves' hyperthyroidism. Sequencing used blood. Recombination joined TRBV19 with TRBJ2-7; 8 bases in the middle match TRBD1. The CDR3 reads as follows: CASSIDWTGPYEQYF. The DNA sequence reads TGTGCCAGTAGTATAGACTGGACAGGGCCCTACGAGCAGTACTTC.